The rows below give T cell receptor beta chains drawn from one sample of a study of blood T cell repertoires in COVID-19. Some clones are missing from TCRdb's copy, which holds only in-frame ones; the method was immunoSEQ multiplex PCR. This table holds 150,000 to 200,000 clones, 85% found once. The specimen was peripheral blood. These TCRs come from a woman aged 55-75 years with acute or convalescent COVID-19. The conserved cysteine and the conserved F or W are not part of the CDR3 here.

v_gene	j_gene	CDR3aa
TRBV7-8	TRBJ2-7	ASSLGERREQY
TRBV3-1/TRBV3-2	TRBJ1-2	ASRRGRGSNYGYT
TRBV29-1	TRBJ2-7	SVEDPGQGAGEQY
TRBV19	TRBJ1-5	ASNQGLSNQPQH
TRBV21-1	TRBJ2-7	ASSRRLEGCEQY
TRBV2	TRBJ2-3	ASSGDSSTDTQY
TRBV10-2	TRBJ2-5	ASTRSEGGTQY
TRBV28	TRBJ1-2	ASAALDGMAYGYT
TRBV5-1	TRBJ2-1	ASSFSGAGGNEQF
TRBV3-1/TRBV3-2	TRBJ2-2	ASSQDFRGQGAYGELF
TRBV5-1	TRBJ2-1	ASRSTSGSSYNEQF
TRBV5-4	TRBJ2-5	ASSDRLAGINQETQY
TRBV19	TRBJ2-5	ATNGLYQETQY
TRBV3-1/TRBV3-2	TRBJ1-2	ASSQDAGGYT
TRBV19	TRBJ2-7	ASSPPQVPYEQY
TRBV6-1	TRBJ1-1	ASSFQWNTEAF